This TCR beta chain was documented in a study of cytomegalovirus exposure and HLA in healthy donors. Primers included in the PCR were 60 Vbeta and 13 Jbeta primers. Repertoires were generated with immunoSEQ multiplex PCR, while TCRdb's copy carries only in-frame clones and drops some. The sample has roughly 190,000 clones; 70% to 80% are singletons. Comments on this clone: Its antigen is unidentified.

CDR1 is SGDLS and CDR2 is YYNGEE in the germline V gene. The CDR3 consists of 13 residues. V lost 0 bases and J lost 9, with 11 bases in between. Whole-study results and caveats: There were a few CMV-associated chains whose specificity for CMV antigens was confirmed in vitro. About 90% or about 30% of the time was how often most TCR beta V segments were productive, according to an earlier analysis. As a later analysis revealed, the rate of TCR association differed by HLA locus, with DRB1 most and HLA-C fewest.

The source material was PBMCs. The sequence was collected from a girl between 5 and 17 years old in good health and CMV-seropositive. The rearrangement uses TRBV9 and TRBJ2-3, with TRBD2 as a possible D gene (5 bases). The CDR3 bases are TGTGCCAGCAGCGTAGTGGACTCGTGGACGCAGTATTTT. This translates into CASSVVDSWTQYF. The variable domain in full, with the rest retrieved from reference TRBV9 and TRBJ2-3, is DSGVTQTPKHLITATGQRVTLRCSPRSGDLSVYWYQQSLDQGLQFLIQYYNGEERAKGNILERFSAQQFPDLHSELNLSSLELGDSALYFCASSVVDSWTQYFGPGTRLTVL.